The 12 T cell receptor beta chains reported below all come from one sample, sequenced in a study of shared clonotypes between healthy human individuals. The assay was immunoSEQ multiplex PCR, and TCRdb's table has in-frame clones only and misses some. Here the sample spans roughly 300,000 clones, less than 85% being singletons. Sequencing was carried out using memory CD4+ T cells sorted from blood. Subset of the sample: CD45RA-negative fraction. The source is a man aged 30-40 years in good health.

CDR3 nucleotide sequence: TGTGCCACCAGAGGCTATGGAACAGATACGCAGTATTTT. Its translation: CATRGYGTDTQYF. V and J are TRBV15 and TRBJ2-3; D remains unclear. The CDR3 totals 13 residues. The germline CDR1 and CDR2 sequences are LNHNV and YYDKDF (reference sequence). Trimming pared 6 bases from V and 3 bases from J, leaving 10 bases between.

The rearrangement uses TRBV27 and TRBJ1-2, with D unresolved. CDR1 and CDR2 (germline): MNHEY, SMNVEV (reference sequence). V shed 3 bases and J shed 0 bases, with 20 bases lying between them. The CDR3 consists of 18 residues. The CDR3 DNA reads TGTGCCAGCAGTTTTTCCCCTTTAGGAGGCCGGGCTAACTATGGCTACACCTTC. It translates to CASSFSPLGGRANYGYTF.

The rearrangement joins TRBV11-3 to TRBJ2-1, with unresolved D. Per germline, CDR1 SGHNT and CDR2 YENEEA. The length of the CDR3 is 16 residues. Trimming removed 3 bases at V and 0 bases at J, with 12 bases between. This CDR3 reads CASSLGIQNSYNEQFF. The CDR3 DNA reads TGTGCCAGCAGCTTGGGCATTCAAAACTCCTACAATGAGCAGTTCTTC.

Points on this clone: The same CDR3 can be traced to other DNA sequences in this sample. This chain uses TRBV11-2 with TRBJ2-2; D is uncertain. This CDR3 comprises 13 residues. V shed 0 bases and J shed 5 bases, with 4 bases lying between them. CDR1 is SGHAT and CDR2 is FQNNGV in the germline V gene. The CDR3 region is CASSLDRTGELFF. The CDR3 coding sequence is TGTGCCAGCAGCTTAGATCGAACCGGGGAGCTGTTTTTT.

This sequence joins TRBV18 and TRBJ2-7; D may match TRBD1 or TRBD2 (6 bases each). The CDR3 runs 15 residues. Germline CDR1 KGHSH, CDR2 LQKENI. With 3 bases removed from V and 7 bases from J, the gap between germline ends came to 19 bases. The DNA of the CDR3 is TGTGCCAGCTCACCCGTCCGGGGGCTGGGAGGAGAGCAGTACTTC. Protein: CASSPVRGLGGEQYF.

The chain is built from TRBV29-1 and TRBJ2-7; D is unresolved. The CDR3 is 12 residues long. Germline CDR1 and CDR2: SQVTM and ANQGSEA. Deletions cut 5 bases from V and 2 bases from J, with 10 bases between. CDR3 loop: CSVHLGTYEQYF. The DNA for the CDR3 is TGCAGCGTTCACCTCGGCACCTACGAGCAGTACTTC.

This clone was detected a few times. The chain carries TRBV28 and TRBJ2-1; 8 nucleotides match TRBD1. In germline, CDR1 is MDHEN, CDR2 SYDVKM. V dropped 6 bases and J dropped 4; count of bases not matched to a gene: 11. The CDR3 runs 16 residues. The CDR3 reads CASSQPGTGRYNEQFF. The CDR3 DNA reads as TGTGCCAGCAGCCAACCCGGGACAGGAAGATACAATGAGCAGTTCTTC.

To note about this clone: The same CDR3 is also encoded by other DNA sequences in this sample. The chain couples TRBV7-9 to TRBJ2-1, with TRBD2 identical over 8 bases. This CDR3 comprises 16 residues. CDR1 SEHNR and CDR2 FQNEAQ come from the germline V gene (reference sequence). J was trimmed by 6 bases and V by 1 base; bases with no gene match: 8. CDR3 region: CASSLGTSGLVNEQFF. The CDR3 DNA is TGTGCCAGCAGCTTAGGCACTAGCGGTCTCGTCAATGAGCAGTTCTTC.

The rearrangement links TRBV6-6 to TRBJ2-1, with no clear D. Trimming removed 6 bases from V and 0 bases from J, with 12 bases in between. The CDR3 length is 15 residues. CDR1 is MNHNY, CDR2 SVGAGI, per germline (reference sequence). The CDR3 region has the DNA TGTGCCAGCAGCTCCACTGGCGGCTCCTACAATGAGCAGTTCTTC. Translating gives CASSSTGGSYNEQFF.

The chain is built from TRBV2 and TRBJ2-7, with TRBD1 as a possible D gene (5 bases). Trimming left V 6 bases short and J 2 bases short, with 14 bases between. Per germline, CDR1 SNHLY and CDR2 FYNNEI. This CDR3 region has 14 residues. The CDR3 reads CASSEQGLAYEQYF. The CDR3 nucleotides read TGTGCCAGCAGCGAGCAGGGCCTGGCCTACGAGCAGTACTTC.

This clone was counted ten times or more. The chain combines TRBV5-5 with TRBJ2-3, with 10 bases fitting TRBD1. The CDR3 is 16 amino acids. The germline V gene encodes CDR1 SGHKS and CDR2 YYEKEE (reference sequence). Germline trimming cut 1 base from V and 5 bases from J; bases unmatched to any gene: 7. This CDR3 is CASSLLRQGAGDTQYF. CDR3 nucleotide sequence: TGTGCCAGCAGCTTGCTTAGACAGGGGGCAGGAGATACGCAGTATTTT.

In its sample, this clone was seen a few times. The rearrangement links TRBV5-6 to TRBJ1-4, with D uncertain. The V and J ends lost 1 base and 0 bases respectively, with 4 bases between them. The germline gives CDR1 SGHDT, CDR2 YYEEEE. This CDR3 is built from 14 residues. The CDR3 sequence: CASSLRATNEKLFF. CDR3 in DNA: TGTGCCAGCAGCTTGAGGGCAACTAATGAAAAACTGTTTTTT.